The clone carrying this T cell receptor beta chain has a handful of counts. Its antigen is currently unknown. The data belong to a study of response to subunit inactivated influenza vaccine. Overall study findings and caveats: The authors proposed limited new T cell recruitment per seasonal influenza vaccination.

One entry per CDR3 protein, called by TCRdb with MiXCR from the RT-PCR reads. The data show more than 150,000 distinct CDR3 sequences, with around 8.8% seen just once and 11% held by the top ten. This CDR3 has 13 residues. V gave up 6 bases and J gave up 8 bases, with 19 bases separating them. Germline CDR1 reads SQVTM; CDR2 reads ANQGSEA. The rearrangement uses TRBV29-1 and TRBJ1-1; D is ambiguous. The source of this sequence is a man between 45 and 60 years old who received an inactivated influenza vaccine. This sample comprised non-naive T cells sorted from PBMCs, obtained on the day of vaccination. CDR3 bases: TGCAGCGTCCCACCTATCCGTGGAAGGGAAGCTTTCTTT. Amino acid sequence: CSVPPIRGREAFF. The full variable domain, with the rest looked up from reference TRBV29-1 and TRBJ1-1, is SAVISQKPSRDICQRGTSLTIQCQVDSQVTMMFWYRQQPGQSLTLIATANQGSEATYESGFVIDKFPISRPNLTFSTLTVSNMSPEDSSIYLCSVPPIRGREAFFGQGTRLTVV.